This T cell receptor (beta chain) was recorded in a study of graft-versus-host responses after intestinal transplantation. On the study more broadly: Tacrolimus plus steroids were given to all recipients for approximately 3 years, preceded by anti-thymocyte globulin induction. The study, taken as a whole, reports: Allografts of patients with graft-donor T cell macrochimerism showed high graft-versus-host to host-versus-graft clone ratios.

Concerning this clone: Its specificity is unknown.

The junction had 0 bases not matched to a gene; V was cut back by 8 bases and J by 3 bases. Germline V gene data show CDR1 as MNHEY and CDR2 as SVGAGI. The CDR3 contains 12 residues. Some clones are missing from TCRdb's copy, which holds only in-frame ones; the method was immunoSEQ multiplex PCR. The top ten clones hold under 9.5% of a sample with tens of thousands of clones, over 75% of them seen once. The source was unstimulated CD8+ T cells sorted from spleen or lymph node cells, collected before transplant. This TCR derives from a human donor who was the organ donor for an intestinal transplant. The chain employs TRBV6-5 and TRBJ2-7; TRBD1 matches 11 bases. The DNA for the CDR3 is TGTGCCAGCGGGACAGGGGGCTACGAGCAGTACTTC. Translating gives CASGTGGYEQYF.